Below are 27 T cell receptor beta chains sequenced from a single sample in a study of blood T cell repertoires in COVID-19. Sequencing used immunoSEQ multiplex PCR; TCRdb keeps in-frame clones, though not all of them. The sample contains approximately 470,000 clones, 87% of which appear only once. The sequencing input was PBMCs or T cells enriched from blood (not recorded which). These receptors were taken from a young woman who had recovered from COVID-19.

This sequence joins TRBV30 and TRBJ1-2; D remains ambiguous. Germline CDR1 and CDR2: GTSNPN and SVGIG (reference sequence). V was cut by 5 bases and J by 8 bases, with 12 bases left in between. The CDR3 sequence is 11 residues long. CDR3 region: CAWSGMEGYTF. In DNA, the CDR3 is TGTGCCTGGTCGGGGATGGAAGGCTACACCTTC.

J is TRBJ2-7 and V is TRBV5-4, with 8 nucleotides matching TRBD1. Germline CDR1 and CDR2: SGHNT and YYREEE (reference sequence). After removal of 3 bases from V and 1 base from J, the junction contained 9 bases not matched to a gene. The CDR3 sequence is 16 residues long. The CDR3 DNA is TGTGCCAGCAGCTGGCGGACAGGGACGACTTCCTACGAGCAGTACTTC. It translates to CASSWRTGTTSYEQYF.

In this sample, this clone turned up a few times. The chain combines TRBV30 with TRBJ1-3; no clear D gene. The CDR3 totals 11 residues. Germline CDR1 GTSNPN, CDR2 SVGIG (reference sequence). V was clipped by 2 bases and J by 4 bases, with 3 bases between them. CDR3 DNA: TGTGCCTGGAGTAGCGGAAACACCATATATTTT. Amino acid sequence: CAWSSGNTIYF.

J is TRBJ1-1 and V is TRBV5-1; TRBD1 matches at 7 bases. CDR1 and CDR2 (germline): SGHRS, YFSETQ. J lost 5 bases, V lost 2 bases, and 6 bases had no gene match. The CDR3 has 14 amino acids. CDR3 DNA: TGCGCCAGCAGCTTCGGGTACAGGGGAACTGAAGCTTTCTTT. Encoded protein: CASSFGYRGTEAFF.

The chain employs TRBV4-2 and TRBJ2-5; 11 bases are a match to TRBD2. CDR3 length: 16 amino acids. Per the germline V gene, CDR1 is LGHNA and CDR2 is YNFKEQ. V shed 2 bases, J shed 4 bases, and the junction held 6 bases outside the gene matches. CDR3 coding DNA: TGTGCCAGCAGCCAAAATAGCGGGGGGGCCGGAGAGACCCAGTACTTC. Its translation is CASSQNSGGAGETQYF.

V is TRBV9 and J is TRBJ1-2; D remains ambiguous. This CDR3 is 14 amino acids long. Per germline, CDR1 SGDLS and CDR2 YYNGEE. Deletions cut 0 bases from V and 8 bases from J, with 14 bases between. CDR3 DNA: TGTGCCAGCAGCGTAGCAGGAATCCCTGGCGGCTACACCTTC. Translating gives CASSVAGIPGGYTF.

The chain uses TRBV29-1 and TRBJ1-2; D uncertain. V lost 5 bases, J lost 0 bases, and 16 bases lay in between. CDR1 and CDR2 from the germline V gene are SQVTM and ANQGSEA. The CDR3 has 15 amino acids. Written as DNA, the CDR3 is TGCAGCGTTACGGGGTCGGCAGGATCTAACTATGGCTACACCTTC. Translation gives CSVTGSAGSNYGYTF.

The chain combines TRBV9 with TRBJ1-6; TRBD1 is a possible D gene (6 bases). The germline V gene encodes CDR1 SGDLS and CDR2 YYNGEE. Trimming removed 3 bases at V and 6 bases at J, with 10 bases between. The CDR3 has 14 residues. This CDR3 reads CASSGGQSNSPLHF. Written as DNA, the CDR3 is TGTGCCAGCAGCGGTGGACAGTCTAATTCACCCCTCCACTTT.

CDR3 DNA: TGTGCCAGCAGCCCCGGGGTGCAGGGGGCGGATAATGAAAAACTGTTTTTT. It encodes CASSPGVQGADNEKLFF. The V and J genes are TRBV7-3 and TRBJ1-4, with 8 bases lining up with TRBD1. Germline lookup yields CDR1 SGHTA and CDR2 FQGTGA. The CDR3 is 17 residues long. Germline trimming cut 5 bases from V and 4 bases from J; bases unmatched to any gene: 12.

This CDR3 is CASSYWSTGADYEQYF. The CDR3 DNA is TGTGCCAGCAGTTACTGGTCGACAGGCGCCGACTACGAGCAGTACTTC. V usage is TRBV6-5 and J usage is TRBJ2-7; D is possibly TRBD1 (6 bases). Deletions cut 1 base from V and 3 bases from J, with 16 bases between. Germline loops: CDR1 MNHEY, CDR2 SVGAGI. The CDR3 has 16 residues.

The J gene is TRBJ1-6, the V gene TRBV5-1; D gene ambiguous. V was trimmed by 4 bases and J by 5 bases, leaving 10 bases between them. The germline gives CDR1 SGHRS, CDR2 YFSETQ. This CDR3 is built from 14 residues. As DNA, the CDR3 is TGCGCCAGCAGCCCCCTCCCTAATAATTCACCCCTCCACTTT. Protein product: CASSPLPNNSPLHF.

The J gene is TRBJ2-7, the V gene TRBV23-1; unclear D gene. TRBV23-1 is sorted into the ORF group, with uncertain function. The V gene lost 7 bases and the J gene lost 2 bases, with 18 bases spanning the gap. The CDR3 is 15 residues long. Here the CDR3 reads CASKSAVSYPYEQYF. Here the CDR3 DNA reads TGCGCCAGCAAGTCGGCGGTCAGCTACCCCTACGAGCAGTACTTC.

J is TRBJ2-5 and V is TRBV9; 7 nucleotides align to TRBD2. V lost 0 bases to trimming and J lost 2 bases; unmatched junction nucleotides: 13. This CDR3 is 18 amino acids long. Germline assignment: CDR1 SGDLS and CDR2 YYNGEE. The DNA of the CDR3 is TGTGCCAGCAGCGTAGGTGGTCTAGCGGTGGGTTTTCAAGAGACCCAGTACTTC. Translating it yields CASSVGGLAVGFQETQYF.

This chain links TRBV28 with TRBJ1-5; possibly TRBD1 for D (5 bases). Germline CDR1 and CDR2: MDHEN and SYDVKM. The CDR3 is made up of 13 amino acids. V lost 7 bases and J 5 bases, leaving 12 bases between the germline ends. DNA for the CDR3: TGTGCCAGCAAACTAGGAGGGGATCAGCCCCAGCATTTT. Its protein is CASKLGGDQPQHF. Full variable domain (missing parts from reference TRBV28 and TRBJ1-5): DVKVTQSSRYLVKRTGEKVFLECVQDMDHENMFWYRQDPGLGLRLIYFSYDVKMKEKGDIPEGYSVSREKKERFSLILESASTNQTSMYLCASKLGGDQPQHFGDGTRLSIL.

The rearrangement uses TRBV10-3 and TRBJ1-6; 9 nucleotides line up with TRBD1. V was clipped by 7 bases and J by 6 bases; unmatched bases: 1. CDR3 length: 13 amino acids. The germline CDR1 and CDR2 sequences are ENHRY and SYGVKD. The CDR3 DNA is TGTGCCATCACGGGACAGGGTAATTCACCCCTCCACTTT. Translated: CAITGQGNSPLHF.

The rearrangement links TRBV19 to TRBJ1-2, with D tentatively TRBD1 (5 bases). CDR3 length: 13 residues. Germline V CDR1 and CDR2: LNHDA, SQIVND (reference sequence). Trimming shortened V by 5 bases and J by 5 bases, and 12 bases separated the two germline ends. CDR3 sequence reads: CASSQGWNYGYTF. CDR3 nucleotide sequence: TGTGCCAGTAGTCAGGGATGGAATTATGGCTACACCTTC. The whole variable domain, filled in from reference TRBV19 and TRBJ1-2, reads DGGITQSPKYLFRKEGQNVTLSCEQNLNHDAMYWYRQDPGQGLRLIYYSQIVNDFQKGDIAEGYSVSREKKESFPLTVTSAQKNPTAFYLCASSQGWNYGYTFGSGTRLTVV.

The chain recombines TRBV19 with TRBJ1-1; D call uncertain. From germline, CDR1 is LNHDA and CDR2 SQIVND (reference sequence). Trimming took off 7 bases at V and 0 bases at J, with 15 bases between the two ends. The CDR3 has 15 residues. The CDR3 loop reads CASKDSEGMNTEAFF. The CDR3 DNA reads TGTGCCAGTAAAGATAGTGAGGGCATGAACACTGAAGCTTTCTTT.

The chain recombines TRBV6-5 with TRBJ2-5, with TRBD2 as a possible D gene (7 bases). Germline CDR1 is MNHEY and CDR2 is SVGAGI. V lost 3 bases and J lost 5, with 13 bases in between. This CDR3 is 14 amino acids long. Here the CDR3 DNA reads TGTGCCAGCAGTTATCGAGGGGGGGATGAGACCCAGTACTTC. Its translation is CASSYRGGDETQYF.

This clone was counted only a few times. The J gene is TRBJ2-1, the V gene TRBV7-2; D gene uncertain. Between the trimmed V and J ends, which lost 1 base and 0 bases, there was a span of 7 bases. Germline V gene lookup returns CDR1 SGHTA and CDR2 FQGNSA. The CDR3 contains 15 residues. The CDR3 loop is CASSLEAASYNEQFF. The CDR3 nucleotides read TGTGCCAGCAGCTTAGAGGCGGCCTCCTACAATGAGCAGTTCTTC.

CDR3 amino acids: CASSLDRGLNEKLFF. The CDR3 DNA sequence: TGTGCCAGCAGCTTAGACAGGGGGTTGAATGAAAAACTGTTTTTT. The rearrangement joins TRBV13 to TRBJ1-4, with 8 bases that match TRBD1. Germline V gene data show CDR1 as PRHDT and CDR2 as FYEKMQ (reference sequence). This CDR3 comprises 15 residues. After removal of 1 base from V and 5 bases from J, the junction contained 3 bases not matched to a gene. Complete variable domain (other parts from reference TRBV13 and TRBJ1-4): AAGVIQSPRHLIKEKRETATLKCYPIPRHDTVYWYQQGPGQDPQFLISFYEKMQSDKGSIPDRFSAQQFSDYHSELNMSSLELGDSALYFCASSLDRGLNEKLFFGSGTQLSVL.

The chain combines TRBV4-1 with TRBJ1-2; D unclear. The CDR3 covers 13 residues. V lost 0 bases and J lost 7, with 9 bases in between. Germline CDR1 reads MGHRA; CDR2 reads YSYEKL. In DNA, the CDR3 is TGCGCCAGCAGCCAAGAAGGAGGGCGTGGCTACACCTTC. Its protein is CASSQEGGRGYTF.

The V and J genes are TRBV4-2 and TRBJ2-3; tentatively, D is TRBD2 (6 bases). This CDR3 is built from 16 residues. Germline assignment: CDR1 LGHNA and CDR2 YNFKEQ. V lost 0 bases and J lost 7, with 17 bases in between. The CDR3 bases are TGTGCCAGCAGCCAAGATCAGAGCGGGTTCCGGAATACGCAGTATTTT. This translates into CASSQDQSGFRNTQYF.

The V and J genes are TRBV29-1 and TRBJ2-5, with D possibly TRBD2 on 7 matching bases. Germline CDR1 SQVTM, CDR2 ANQGSEA. V dropped 3 bases and J dropped 4 bases, with 12 bases sitting between them. The CDR3 spans 13 residues. In DNA, the CDR3 is TGCAGCGTTGATGCGGGGGCCGGAGAGACCCAGTACTTC. Translation: CSVDAGAGETQYF.

For the CDR3, the DNA is TGTGCCATCAACTGGGAGCCAGGGAGGAGGGGCTACACCTTC. Protein: CAINWEPGRRGYTF. The V gene is TRBV10-3, the J gene TRBJ1-2; D perhaps matches TRBD1 (5 bases). With 7 bases removed from V and 8 bases from J, the gap between germline ends came to 20 bases. The CDR3 length is 14 residues. CDR1 is ENHRY and CDR2 is SYGVKD in the germline V gene.

The chain's CDR3 is CASSLAGQGGYTF. The CDR3 nucleotides read TGTGCCAGCAGCTTAGCGGGTCAGGGAGGCTACACCTTC. The chain recombines TRBV7-9 with TRBJ1-2, with a tentative D call TRBD1 (5 bases). Germline lookup yields CDR1 SEHNR and CDR2 FQNEAQ (reference sequence). The CDR3 is 13 amino acids. V was cut by 0 bases and J by 8 bases, with 10 bases left in between.

This clone was seen just once. Other DNA sequences in the sample encode the same CDR3. The V call is TRBV5-1, the J call TRBJ2-7; D not certain. CDR1 and CDR2 from the germline V gene are SGHRS and YFSETQ. The germline V and J ends were trimmed by 0 bases and 6 bases, with 4 bases remaining between them. The CDR3 length is 11 residues. The CDR3 coding sequence is TGCGCCAGCAGCTTGGGCGGCGAGCAGTACTTC. Translating it yields CASSLGGEQYF.

The chain carries TRBV6-5 and TRBJ2-5; 7 bases agree with TRBD2. The J segment lost 2 bases and the V segment lost 11 bases, leaving 8 bases of the junction unmatched. The CDR3 length is 13 residues. Germline V lookup: CDR1 MNHEY, CDR2 SVGAGI. The CDR3 bases are TGTGCCGGCCAAGCGGGGCAGCAAGAGACCCAGTACTTC. Its translation is CAGQAGQQETQYF.